A single sample is the source of the 30 T cell receptor beta chains below, sequenced in a study of Graves' ophthalmopathy and Graves' hyperthyroidism. The TCR beta CDR3 regions underwent amplification from RNA transcripts. The first-round RT-PCR employed HTBI primers together with the Qiagen OneStep RT-PCR kit. A multiplex PCR was then performed as the second round. TCRdb re-called the multiplex PCR reads through MiXCR, storing one row per CDR3 protein. The sample contains about 220,000 distinct CDR3 sequences, under 25% of which appear only once. Sequenced sample: peripheral blood. These receptors were obtained from a woman aged 50 to 65 with Graves' ophthalmopathy.

This clonotype came up many times. This rearrangement joins TRBV6-1 to TRBJ1-2; TRBD1 might be the D (5 bases). There are 14 residues in the CDR3. Germline V gene lookup returns CDR1 MNHNS and CDR2 SASEGT. V shed 5 bases and J shed 4 bases, with 14 bases lying between them. CDR3 sequence reads: CASSSNGASYGYTF. DNA for the CDR3: TGTGCCAGCAGTAGCAACGGGGCCAGCTATGGCTACACCTTC.

The rearrangement joins TRBV2 to TRBJ2-5; 10 nucleotides match TRBD1. The CDR3 consists of 15 residues. V trimming: 4 bases; J trimming: 4 bases; junction bases outside the gene matches: 6. CDR1 and CDR2 (germline): SNHLY, FYNNEI. The CDR3 bases are TGTGCCAGCAGTGGGTCGACAGGGGGCCCAGAGACCCAGTACTTC. Amino acid sequence: CASSGSTGGPETQYF.

In its sample, this clonotype was seen many times. The chain employs TRBV4-2 and TRBJ1-1; no clear D. Trimming removed 1 base from V and 4 bases from J, with 7 bases in between. The CDR3 runs 13 residues. In germline, CDR1 is LGHNA, CDR2 YNFKEQ. The CDR3 DNA sequence: TGTGCCAGCAGCCAAGTATTCGGCACTGAAGCTTTCTTT. Translating gives CASSQVFGTEAFF.

This clonotype was seen ten or more times. CDR3 sequence reads: CASSSRGKGETQYF. The CDR3 bases are TGTGCCAGCAGCTCGAGGGGGAAGGGGGAGACCCAGTACTTC. The rearrangement uses TRBV7-2 and TRBJ2-5; a possible D gene is TRBD1 (6 bases). Trimming pared 4 bases from V and 5 bases from J, leaving 14 bases between. The CDR3 extends over 14 amino acids. Germline V gives CDR1 SGHTA, CDR2 FQGNSA. Together with reference TRBV7-2 and TRBJ2-5, the CDR3 gives the full variable domain: GAGVSQSPSNKVTEKGKDVELRCDPISGHTALYWYRQSLGQGLEFLIYFQGNSAPDKSGLPSDRFSAERTGGSVSTLTIQRTQQEDSAVYLCASSSRGKGETQYFGPGTRLLVL.

This chain links TRBV6-2 or TRBV6-3 with TRBJ2-7; TRBD1 is a possible D gene (5 bases). Germline V gene sequence: CDR1 MNHEY, CDR2 SVGEGT. The CDR3 sequence is 14 residues long. V was clipped by 5 bases and J by 5 bases, with 16 bases between them. The CDR3 here is CASSPSDSSDEQYF. CDR3 coding DNA: TGTGCCAGCAGTCCCTCCGACAGTTCCGACGAGCAGTACTTC.

The chain couples TRBV6-1 to TRBJ2-5, with TRBD1 as a possible D gene (5 bases). Trimming removed 3 bases from V and 2 bases from J, with 10 bases in between. There are 14 residues in the CDR3. Germline V gene lookup returns CDR1 MNHNS and CDR2 SASEGT. The CDR3 region has the DNA TGTGCCAGCAGTGACTTCCGACAGCAAGAGACCCAGTACTTC. Amino acid sequence: CASSDFRQQETQYF.

The table lists this clonotype with a count of one. This CDR3 is CASSLVRLAGVRSFSETQYF. The CDR3 region has the DNA TGTGCCAGCAGCTTAGTTAGACTAGCGGGAGTTAGGTCATTCTCGGAGACCCAGTACTTC. This chain connects TRBV11-2 to TRBJ2-5, with TRBD2 matching 12 bases. The germline V gene encodes CDR1 SGHAT and CDR2 FQNNGV. V was pared by 1 base and J by 5 bases, with 17 bases of the junction left unmatched. The CDR3 runs to 20 residues.

The chain joins TRBV6-2 or TRBV6-3 to TRBJ2-7; TRBD1 matches 7 bases. Judging by the DNA end, TRBJ2-1 fits better; the J call may be wrong. Germline CDR1 reads MNHEY; CDR2 reads SVGEGT. This CDR3 region has 17 residues. The CDR3 is CASSYRGTAPAVNEQFF. CDR3 in DNA: TGTGCCAGCAGTTACCGAGGGACAGCGCCCGCAGTCAACGAGCAGTTCTTC.

This clonotype came up a few times. The V gene is TRBV12-5, the J gene TRBJ1-1; D is uncertain. Germline CDR1 is LGHNT and CDR2 is FRNRAP. Trimming shortened V by 3 bases and J by 1 base, and 9 bases separated the two germline ends. This CDR3 has 14 amino acids. CDR3 in amino acids: CASGLTQKNTEAFF. Written as DNA, the CDR3 is TGTGCTAGTGGTTTAACCCAGAAGAACACTGAAGCTTTCTTT.

The sample holds one count of this clonotype. This may be a read error, as it is one base from a much larger clone. This sequence joins TRBV12-3 or TRBV12-4 and TRBJ1-2, with D maybe TRBD1 (5 bases). The CDR3 runs 11 residues. The ends were cut back, 8 bases at V and 7 bases at J, with 11 bases in the middle. Here the CDR3 reads CASGGAGGYTF. The CDR3 coding sequence is TGTGCCAGCGGAGGGGCCGGTGGCTACACCTTC.

This clonotype was counted at least ten times. V and J are TRBV12-3 or TRBV12-4 and TRBJ2-7; TRBD1 might be the D (5 bases). V lost 4 bases and J lost 7, with 14 bases in between. CDR3 length: 13 amino acids. The chain's CDR3 is CASSSRHQGEQYF. The CDR3 DNA is TGTGCCAGCAGTTCGAGGCACCAGGGAGAGCAGTACTTC.

This clonotype has a count of ten or more. The chain employs TRBV4-2 and TRBJ2-2; no definite D call. V was clipped by 3 bases and J by 5 bases, with 7 bases between them. This CDR3 is 13 amino acids long. Looked up from germline, CDR1 is LGHNA and CDR2 is YNFKEQ. The CDR3 nucleotides read TGTGCCAGCAGCCAGGATTTAACCGGGGAGCTGTTTTTT. Translating it yields CASSQDLTGELFF.

At least ten counts were recorded for this clonotype. The chain joins TRBV28 to TRBJ2-7; TRBD2 agrees at 7 bases. Germline CDR1 reads MDHEN; CDR2 reads SYDVKM. This CDR3 region has 14 residues. V dropped 5 bases and J dropped 6; count of bases not matched to a gene: 10. The CDR3 DNA is TGTGCCAGCAGTCAGGGAGGGCCGGGTGGCGAGCAGTACTTC. Translated: CASSQGGPGGEQYF.

A few counts support this clonotype. The chain couples TRBV6-1 to TRBJ1-5, with 7 bases aligning to TRBD1. The ends lost 10 bases at V and 4 bases at J; junction bases unmatched: 10. CDR3 length: 14 amino acids. The V gene's germline CDR1 is MNHNS and CDR2 SASEGT. CDR3 in amino acids: CATRKTGRNQPQHF. CDR3 bases: TGTGCCACCCGAAAGACAGGGCGTAATCAGCCCCAGCATTTT.

The gene calls are TRBV18 and TRBJ2-2, with 13 positions matching TRBD2. CDR1 and CDR2 from the germline V gene are KGHSH and LQKENI. The CDR3 loop spans 16 amino acids. Trimming removed 4 bases from V and 7 bases from J; junction bases left unmatched: 6. The CDR3: CASSLGLAGKDGELFF. The CDR3 DNA reads TGTGCCAGCTCACTGGGACTAGCGGGAAAAGACGGGGAGCTGTTTTTT.

This clonotype was counted ten times or more. V is TRBV6-1 and J is TRBJ1-2; 7 nucleotides align to TRBD1. Trimming took 0 bases from V and 3 from J; bases not matched to a gene: 4. The CDR3 length is 15 residues. Per germline, CDR1 MNHNS and CDR2 SASEGT. CDR3 region: CASSEAGGGDYGYTF. CDR3 nucleotide sequence: TGTGCCAGCAGTGAAGCGGGAGGGGGCGACTATGGCTACACCTTC.

There are many counts of this clonotype. The chain joins TRBV2 to TRBJ2-7; D uncertain. Trimming left V 8 bases short and J 3 bases short, with 11 bases between. This CDR3 comprises 12 residues. Germline values: CDR1 SNHLY, CDR2 FYNNEI. The CDR3 DNA sequence: TGTGCCAGCCAACCAGAAAACTACGAGCAGTACTTC. It encodes CASQPENYEQYF.

This clonotype was counted ten times or more. The chain links TRBV28 to TRBJ1-1, with D possibly matching TRBD1 (5 bases). Trimming cost V 10 bases and J 0 bases, with 12 bases left between them. The CDR3 totals 13 residues. CDR1 and CDR2 from the germline V gene are MDHEN and SYDVKM. This CDR3 reads CATRGGMNTEAFF. DNA of the CDR3: TGTGCCACCCGGGGGGGAATGAACACTGAAGCTTTCTTT.

This clonotype was seen at least ten times. In DNA form, the CDR3 reads TGTGCCACCAGTGGGGGTAGCGGGAGGGTCGGGGAGACCCAGTACTTC. It codes for CATSGGSGRVGETQYF. The genes are TRBV24-1 and TRBJ2-5; 11 bases line up with TRBD2. The germline CDR1 and CDR2 sequences are KGHDR and SFDVKD. CDR3 length: 16 residues. Trimming cost V 5 bases and J 5 bases; bases outside gene matches: 9.

This clonotype was picked up a small number of times. This chain connects TRBV30 to TRBJ1-1; weak D call: TRBD1 (6 bases). The germline gives CDR1 GTSNPN, CDR2 SVGIG (reference sequence). The V and J ends lost 3 bases and 4 bases respectively, with 18 bases between them. The CDR3 length is 15 residues. Written as DNA, the CDR3 is TGTGCCTGGAGGAGTCTAGGTGGGGGCGTCACTGAAGCTTTCTTT. It yields the protein CAWRSLGGGVTEAFF.

Many counts were recorded for this clonotype. This chain joins TRBV20-1 and TRBJ1-2; D is unclear. Trimming left V 6 bases short and J 0 bases short, with 5 bases between. This CDR3 spans 11 amino acids. Germline V CDR1 and CDR2: DFQATT, SNEGSKA (reference sequence). The CDR3: CSAGTNYGYTF. CDR3 sequence (DNA): TGCAGTGCCGGGACTAACTATGGCTACACCTTC.

This clonotype was found many times. The junction and the germline gene differ at one end; a read error may be behind it. J is TRBJ1-2 and V is TRBV7-2; no reliable D call. Germline-derived CDR1 and CDR2 are SGHTA and FQGNSA. The CDR3 consists of 11 residues. The CDR3 loop is CASSLYYGYTF. CDR3 in DNA: TGTGCCAGCAGCCTTTATTATGGGTACACCTTC.

This clonotype was seen repeatedly, ten times or more. This sequence joins TRBV12-3 or TRBV12-4 and TRBJ2-7; 7 bases fit TRBD1. The length of the CDR3 is 13 residues. Trimming took 6 bases from V and 6 from J; bases not matched to a gene: 8. CDR3 residues: CASSSDREPEQYF. The DNA for the CDR3 is TGTGCCAGCAGCTCCGACAGGGAGCCCGAGCAGTACTTC.

This clonotype was recorded at least ten times. The rearrangement links TRBV19 to TRBJ1-5; tentative D call: TRBD1 (5 bases). The germline V and J ends were trimmed by 2 bases and 9 bases, with 14 bases remaining between them. CDR3 length: 14 residues. From germline, CDR1 is LNHDA and CDR2 SQIVND (reference sequence). CDR3 DNA: TGTGCCAGTAGTATAATCGACAGCTCCCGGCCCCAGCATTTT. Translating gives CASSIIDSSRPQHF.

This clonotype was counted ten times or more. The chain recombines TRBV6-5 with TRBJ2-5, with D unclear. The CDR3 covers 14 residues. In germline, CDR1 is MNHEY, CDR2 SVGAGI. Trimming took 0 bases from V and 5 from J, leaving 10 bases between them. In DNA, the CDR3 is TGTGCCAGCAGTTACTCGAATAGTCGGGAGACCCAGTACTTC. Protein sequence: CASSYSNSRETQYF.

This clonotype showed up many times. J is TRBJ2-2 and V is TRBV12-3 or TRBV12-4, with D maybe TRBD1 (6 bases). The CDR3 totals 11 residues. Deletions cut 7 bases from V and 8 bases from J, with 8 bases between. Here the CDR3 DNA reads TGTGCCAGCAACAGGGCAGGGGAGCTGTTTTTT. It yields the protein CASNRAGELFF.

This clonotype was detected many times. The rearrangement links TRBV20-1 to TRBJ1-1, with a weak D call TRBD1 (6 bases). Germline CDR1 DFQATT, CDR2 SNEGSKA (reference sequence). The CDR3 consists of 14 residues. The CDR3 bases are TGCAGCCCCAGGGGAAGACACCAGAACACTGAAGCTTTCTTT. It specifies CSPRGRHQNTEAFF.

The table lists this clonotype with many counts. The chain links TRBV7-8 to TRBJ2-5; D possibly corresponds to TRBD2 (6 bases). V gave up 2 bases and J gave up 5 bases, with 15 bases separating them. The germline V gene encodes CDR1 SGHVS and CDR2 FQNEAQ. The CDR3 has 15 amino acids. The CDR3 protein is CASSLMSGGGETQYF. CDR3 nucleotides: TGTGCCAGCAGCTTAATGTCAGGAGGAGGGGAGACCCAGTACTTC.

The sample holds many counts of this clonotype. This rearrangement joins TRBV27 to TRBJ1-5, with 9 nucleotides matching TRBD1. The length of the CDR3 is 15 residues. The V gene end was trimmed by 6 bases and the J gene end by 4 bases; junction bases not matched to a gene: 7. CDR1 is MNHEY and CDR2 is SMNVEV in the germline V gene (reference sequence). The CDR3 region has the DNA TGTGCCAGCAGGGCCGGGACAGGGAGAAATCAGCCCCAGCATTTT. This gives the protein CASRAGTGRNQPQHF.

This chain joins TRBV6-5 and TRBJ2-7; 12 nucleotides agree with TRBD2. The CDR3 consists of 16 residues. Losses at the gene ends were 4 bases for V and 6 bases for J; bases not matched to a gene: 10. CDR1 and CDR2 (germline): MNHEY, SVGAGI. This CDR3 is CASSSILAGGPSEQYF. DNA for the CDR3: TGTGCCAGCAGTTCGATTCTAGCGGGGGGGCCCAGCGAGCAGTACTTC.